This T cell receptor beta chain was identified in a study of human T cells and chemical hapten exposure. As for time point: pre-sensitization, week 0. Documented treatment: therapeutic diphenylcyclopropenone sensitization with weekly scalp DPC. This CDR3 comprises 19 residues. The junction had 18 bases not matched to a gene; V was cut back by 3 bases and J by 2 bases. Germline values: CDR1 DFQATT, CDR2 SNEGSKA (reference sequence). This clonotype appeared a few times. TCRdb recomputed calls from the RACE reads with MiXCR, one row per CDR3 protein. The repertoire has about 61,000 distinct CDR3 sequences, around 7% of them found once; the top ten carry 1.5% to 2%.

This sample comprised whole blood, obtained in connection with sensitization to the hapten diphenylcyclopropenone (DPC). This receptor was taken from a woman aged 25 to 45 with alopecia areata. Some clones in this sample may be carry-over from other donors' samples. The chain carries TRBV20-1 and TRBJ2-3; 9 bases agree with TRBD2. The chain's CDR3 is CSASRPSGGPTIPTDTQYF. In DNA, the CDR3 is TGCAGTGCTAGTAGGCCCAGCGGGGGGCCCACGATCCCCACAGATACGCAGTATTTT.